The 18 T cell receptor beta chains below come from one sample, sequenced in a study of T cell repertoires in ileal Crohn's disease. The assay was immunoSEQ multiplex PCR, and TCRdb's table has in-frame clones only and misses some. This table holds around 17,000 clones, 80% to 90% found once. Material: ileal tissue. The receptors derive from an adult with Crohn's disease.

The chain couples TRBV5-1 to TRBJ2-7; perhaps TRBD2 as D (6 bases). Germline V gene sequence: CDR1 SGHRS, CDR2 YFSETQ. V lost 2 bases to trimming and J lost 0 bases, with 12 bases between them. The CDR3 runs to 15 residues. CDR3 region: CASSLGNSGSYEQYF. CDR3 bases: TGCGCCAGCAGCTTAGGTAATAGCGGCTCCTACGAGCAGTACTTC. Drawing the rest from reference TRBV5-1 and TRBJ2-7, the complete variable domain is KAGVTQTPRYLIKTRGQQVTLSCSPISGHRSVSWYQQTPGQGLQFLFEYFSETQRNKGNFPGRFSGRQFSNSRSEMNVSTLELGDSALYLCASSLGNSGSYEQYFGPGTRLTVT.

Written as DNA, the CDR3 is TGCGCCAGCAGCGACGATAGACAGGGGGGTATCGAAAAACTGTTTTTT. Translating gives CASSDDRQGGIEKLFF. The rearrangement uses TRBV5-1 and TRBJ1-4; 9 bases align to TRBD1. The V segment lost 4 bases and the J segment 8 bases; nucleotides outside the gene matches: 12. The CDR3 contains 16 residues. Germline V gene lookup returns CDR1 SGHRS and CDR2 YFSETQ.

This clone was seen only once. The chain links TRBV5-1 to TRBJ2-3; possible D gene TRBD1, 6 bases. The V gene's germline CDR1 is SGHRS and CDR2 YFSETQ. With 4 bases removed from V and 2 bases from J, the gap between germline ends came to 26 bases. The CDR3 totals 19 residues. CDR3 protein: CASSPPEVSIRDNTDTQYF. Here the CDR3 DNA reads TGCGCCAGCAGCCCCCCCGAAGTCAGCATCCGGGACAACACAGATACGCAGTATTTT.

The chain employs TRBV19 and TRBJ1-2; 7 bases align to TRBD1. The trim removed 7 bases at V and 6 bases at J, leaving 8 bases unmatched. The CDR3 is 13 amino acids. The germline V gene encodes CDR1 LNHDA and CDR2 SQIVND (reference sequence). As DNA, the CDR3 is TGTGCCAGTAAATCGCGACAGGGCGATGGCTACACCTTC. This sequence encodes CASKSRQGDGYTF.

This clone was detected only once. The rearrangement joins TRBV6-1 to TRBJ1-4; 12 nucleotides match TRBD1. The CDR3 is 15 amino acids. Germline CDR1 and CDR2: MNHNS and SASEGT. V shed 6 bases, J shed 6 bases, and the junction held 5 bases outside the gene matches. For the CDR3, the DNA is TGTGCCAGCAGAGTGGGACAGGGGGCAGATGAAAAACTGTTTTTT. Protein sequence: CASRVGQGADEKLFF.

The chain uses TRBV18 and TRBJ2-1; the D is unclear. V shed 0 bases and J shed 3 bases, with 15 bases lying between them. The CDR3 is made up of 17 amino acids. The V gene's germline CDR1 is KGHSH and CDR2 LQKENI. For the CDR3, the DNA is TGTGCCAGCTCACCACCGCGAGGCAGAGGCTACTACAATGAGCAGTTCTTC. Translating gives CASSPPRGRGYYNEQFF.

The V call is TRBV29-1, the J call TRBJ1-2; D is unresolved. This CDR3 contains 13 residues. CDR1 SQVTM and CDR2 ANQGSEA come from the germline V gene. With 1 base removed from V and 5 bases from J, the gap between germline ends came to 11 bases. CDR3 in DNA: TGCAGCGTTGAAGTAGGCGCGGGATATGGCTACACCTTC. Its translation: CSVEVGAGYGYTF.

CDR3 sequence reads: CASSLEAARADTQYF. In nucleotides, the CDR3 is TGCGCCAGCAGCTTGGAGGCCGCGAGGGCAGATACGCAGTATTTT. V usage is TRBV5-1 and J usage is TRBJ2-3; TRBD2 is a possible D gene (5 bases). Trimming took off 0 bases at V and 4 bases at J, with 12 bases between the two ends. Germline CDR1 SGHRS, CDR2 YFSETQ. CDR3 length: 15 residues.

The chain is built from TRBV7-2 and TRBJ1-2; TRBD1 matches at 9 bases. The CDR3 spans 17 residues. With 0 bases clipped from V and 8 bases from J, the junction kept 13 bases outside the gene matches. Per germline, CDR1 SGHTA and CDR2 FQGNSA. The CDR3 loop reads CASSLALTQQGARGYTF. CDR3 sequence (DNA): TGTGCCAGCAGCTTAGCTTTAACCCAACAGGGGGCGCGGGGCTACACCTTC.

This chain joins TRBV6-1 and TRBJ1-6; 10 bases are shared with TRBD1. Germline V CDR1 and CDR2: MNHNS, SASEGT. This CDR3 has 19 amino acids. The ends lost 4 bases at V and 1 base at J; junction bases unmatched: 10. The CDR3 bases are TGTGCCAGCAGTGCCTCGGGACAGGGGACGCGATCCTATAATTCACCCCTCCACTTT. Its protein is CASSASGQGTRSYNSPLHF.

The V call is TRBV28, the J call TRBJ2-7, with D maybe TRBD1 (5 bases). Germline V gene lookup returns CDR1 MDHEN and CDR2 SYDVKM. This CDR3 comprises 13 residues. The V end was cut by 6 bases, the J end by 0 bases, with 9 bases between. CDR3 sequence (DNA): TGTGCCAGCAGCGACAGTACCTCCTACGAGCAGTACTTC. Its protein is CASSDSTSYEQYF.

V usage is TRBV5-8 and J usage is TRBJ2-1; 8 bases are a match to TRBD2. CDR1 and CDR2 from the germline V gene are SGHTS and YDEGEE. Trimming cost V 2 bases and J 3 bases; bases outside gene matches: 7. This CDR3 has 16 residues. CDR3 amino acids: CASSFWSGSDYNEQFF. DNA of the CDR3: TGTGCCAGCAGCTTCTGGAGCGGGAGCGACTACAATGAGCAGTTCTTC.

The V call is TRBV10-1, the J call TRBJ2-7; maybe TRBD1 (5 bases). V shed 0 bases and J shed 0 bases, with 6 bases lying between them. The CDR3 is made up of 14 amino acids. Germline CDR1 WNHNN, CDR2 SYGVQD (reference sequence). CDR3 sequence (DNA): TGCGCCAGCAGTGAGTCCGACAGCTCCTACGAGCAGTACTTC. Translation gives CASSESDSSYEQYF.

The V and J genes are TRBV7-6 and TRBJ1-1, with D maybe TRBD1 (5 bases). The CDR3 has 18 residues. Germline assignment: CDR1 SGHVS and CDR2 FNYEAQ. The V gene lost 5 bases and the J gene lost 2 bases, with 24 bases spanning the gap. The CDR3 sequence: CASSPVGGADLANTEAFF. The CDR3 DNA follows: TGTGCCAGCAGCCCCGTAGGAGGGGCAGATCTGGCAAACACTGAAGCTTTCTTT.

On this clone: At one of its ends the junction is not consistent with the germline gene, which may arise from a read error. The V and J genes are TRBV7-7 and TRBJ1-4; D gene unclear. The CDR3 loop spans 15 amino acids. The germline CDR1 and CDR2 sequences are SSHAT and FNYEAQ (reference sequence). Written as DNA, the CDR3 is TGTGCTAGCAGCACCGGCCGTAGCTTTAGCGAAAAACTGTTTTTT. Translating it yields CASSTGRSFSEKLFF.

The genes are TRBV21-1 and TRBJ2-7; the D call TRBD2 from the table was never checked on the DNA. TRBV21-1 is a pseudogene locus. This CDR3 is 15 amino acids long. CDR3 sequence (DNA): TGTGCCAGCAGCAAAGCCCCCGGGAGCGGCTACGAGCAGTACTTC. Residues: CASSKAPGSGYEQYF.

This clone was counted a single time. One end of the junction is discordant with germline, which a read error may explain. The CDR3 is CAGRGQGNTGELFF. The CDR3 DNA follows: TGTGCCGGCAGGGGACAGGGGAACACCGGGGAGCTGTTTTTT. The chain is built from TRBV25-1 and TRBJ2-2; 9 bases line up with TRBD1. Germline V gene sequence: CDR1 MGHDK, CDR2 SYGVNS. The CDR3 has 14 amino acids.

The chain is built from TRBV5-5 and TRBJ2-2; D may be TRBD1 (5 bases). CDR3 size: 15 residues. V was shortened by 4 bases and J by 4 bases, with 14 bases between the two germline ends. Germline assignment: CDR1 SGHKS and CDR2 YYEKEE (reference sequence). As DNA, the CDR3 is TGTGCCAGCAGCCCGACAGCGTCGGGCACCGGGGAGCTGTTTTTT. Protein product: CASSPTASGTGELFF.